Each of the 16 T cell receptor beta chains below was sequenced from the same sample in a study of blood T cell repertoires in COVID-19. This table comes from immunoSEQ multiplex PCR, and its TCRdb copy is limited to in-frame clones, with some not included. This sample carries around 30,000 clones, around 86% of them seen once, and the ten largest clones take roughly 14%. Sequenced material: peripheral blood. Every receptor here comes from a human donor in a cohort sampled during active COVID-19. The donor label of this sample is uncertain.

The chain combines TRBV6-5 with TRBJ1-1, with D perhaps TRBD1 (6 bases). V was clipped by 7 bases and J by 10 bases, with 19 bases between them. The CDR3 length is 13 residues. Germline CDR1 and CDR2: MNHEY and SVGAGI. DNA of the CDR3: TGTGCCAGCACCGGCAGCGGGGGGCTGGGAGCTTTCTTT. This encodes CASTGSGGLGAFF.

The V gene is TRBV7-2, the J gene TRBJ2-2; perhaps TRBD2 as D (6 bases). Germline V gene lookup returns CDR1 SGHTA and CDR2 FQGNSA. Trimming removed 6 bases from V and 1 base from J, with 12 bases in between. The CDR3 extends over 15 amino acids. CDR3 in DNA: TGTGCCAGCAGGTCACCGGGACTGAACACCGGGGAGCTGTTTTTT. Translating gives CASRSPGLNTGELFF.

V usage is TRBV5-1 and J usage is TRBJ2-5; perhaps TRBD2 as D (6 bases). Trimming took 1 base from V and 5 from J, leaving 15 bases between them. The CDR3 is 15 amino acids. CDR1 SGHRS and CDR2 YFSETQ come from the germline V gene. This CDR3 reads CASSLWGGRGETQYF. CDR3 DNA sequence: TGCGCCAGCAGCTTGTGGGGAGGACGAGGCGAGACCCAGTACTTC. Looking up the rest from reference TRBV5-1 and TRBJ2-5 gives the full variable domain: KAGVTQTPRYLIKTRGQQVTLSCSPISGHRSVSWYQQTPGQGLQFLFEYFSETQRNKGNFPGRFSGRQFSNSRSEMNVSTLELGDSALYLCASSLWGGRGETQYFGPGTRLLVL.

CDR3 residues: CASSRTGGFSDTGNTIYF. In nucleotides, the CDR3 is TGTGCCAGCAGTCGGACAGGGGGGTTTTCCGATACTGGAAACACCATATATTTT. The J gene is TRBJ1-3, the V gene TRBV6-6; TRBD1 aligns across 10 bases. CDR1 is MNHNY and CDR2 is SVGAGI in the germline V gene (reference sequence). The CDR3 contains 18 residues. Trimming took 5 bases from V and 2 from J; bases not matched to a gene: 12.

The chain carries TRBV19 and TRBJ1-1; 9 bases map to TRBD1. Per the germline V gene, CDR1 is LNHDA and CDR2 is SQIVND (reference sequence). This CDR3 contains 14 residues. V lost 5 bases to trimming and J lost 5 bases; unmatched junction nucleotides: 6. CDR3 in DNA: TGTGCCAGTAGTCCTCCCGACAGGGGGACTGAAGCTTTCTTT. As protein: CASSPPDRGTEAFF. Full variable domain (rest looked up from reference TRBV19 and TRBJ1-1): DGGITQSPKYLFRKEGQNVTLSCEQNLNHDAMYWYRQDPGQGLRLIYYSQIVNDFQKGDIAEGYSVSREKKESFPLTVTSAQKNPTAFYLCASSPPDRGTEAFFGQGTRLTVV.

Only one count was recorded for this clone. The chain carries TRBV7-2 and TRBJ1-5, with 7 bases aligning to TRBD1. The CDR3 is 15 amino acids. CDR1 SGHTA and CDR2 FQGNSA come from the germline V gene. Trimming cost V 1 base and J 7 bases; bases outside gene matches: 7. The CDR3 region has the DNA TGTGCCAGCAGCTTAGTGAGGCAGGGGGGACAGCCCCAGCATTTT. It translates to CASSLVRQGGQPQHF.

The rearrangement joins TRBV7-9 to TRBJ1-2; the D is unclear. The CDR3 loop spans 10 amino acids. V was clipped by 3 bases and J by 6 bases, with 2 bases between them. Per germline, CDR1 SEHNR and CDR2 FQNEAQ (reference sequence). CDR3 residues: CASSFNGYTF. The CDR3 DNA sequence: TGTGCCAGCAGCTTCAATGGCTACACCTTC.

This clone appeared once. The V call is TRBV29-1, the J call TRBJ2-1; TRBD2 is a possible D gene (7 bases). V gave up 7 bases and J gave up 5 bases, with 18 bases separating them. This CDR3 comprises 14 residues. The germline CDR1 and CDR2 sequences are SQVTM and ANQGSEA. CDR3 nucleotides: TGCAGCGGACAATGGGGGGGGCCCGACAATGAGCAGTTCTTC. The encoded protein is CSGQWGGPDNEQFF.

The chain uses TRBV12-1 and TRBJ2-1; the table names TRBD1, a call not compared with the DNA. TRBV12-1 is a listed pseudogene. This CDR3 is built from 15 residues. This CDR3 reads CASSRGRGQSNEQFF. The CDR3 bases are TGTGCCAGCAGTCGCGGCCGGGGACAGTCCAATGAGCAGTTCTTC.

For the CDR3, the DNA is TGTGCCAGCAGCCCAACTTTCGCGGGGGGTAACGAGCAGTACTTC. Encoded protein: CASSPTFAGGNEQYF. The chain uses TRBV6-5 and TRBJ2-7; 8 nucleotides align to TRBD2. There are 15 residues in the CDR3. After removal of 6 bases from V and 5 bases from J, the junction contained 12 bases not matched to a gene. From germline, CDR1 is MNHEY and CDR2 SVGAGI.

This clone was recorded only once. V usage is TRBV2 and J usage is TRBJ2-7; tentative D call: TRBD1 (8 bases). Germline loops: CDR1 SNHLY, CDR2 FYNNEI. V gave up 7 bases and J gave up 6 bases, with 16 bases separating them. The CDR3 extends over 13 amino acids. CDR3 region: CASKVTGGGEQYF. The CDR3 DNA reads TGTGCCAGCAAGGTTACAGGGGGGGGCGAGCAGTACTTC. The whole variable domain, remainder taken from reference TRBV2 and TRBJ2-7, is EPEVTQTPSHQVTQMGQEVILRCVPISNHLYFYWYRQILGQKVEFLVSFYNNEISEKSEIFDDQFSVERPDGSNFTLKIRSTKLEDSAMYFCASKVTGGGEQYFGPGTRLTVT.

This clone has more than one count but fewer than ten. The chain combines TRBV7-6 with TRBJ1-5; D is possibly TRBD1 (6 bases). Germline CDR1 reads SGHVS; CDR2 reads FNYEAQ. This CDR3 is 13 amino acids long. Trimming took 5 bases from V and 7 from J, leaving 12 bases between them. The DNA of the CDR3 is TGTGCCAGCAGCCCTGCCAGGGGCCAGCCCCAGCATTTT. Amino acid sequence: CASSPARGQPQHF.

The chain carries TRBV24-1 and TRBJ1-2; TRBD1 matches at 7 bases. Per the germline V gene, CDR1 is KGHDR and CDR2 is SFDVKD. CDR3 length: 13 residues. J lost 7 bases, V lost 8 bases, and 9 bases had no gene match. This CDR3 is CATTLRGQGGYTF. The CDR3 DNA is TGTGCCACCACCTTGAGGGGGCAGGGTGGCTACACCTTC.

This clone was detected a few times. The V gene is TRBV6-2 or TRBV6-3, the J gene TRBJ2-3, with no clear D. Germline values: CDR1 MNHEY, CDR2 SVGEGT. With 0 bases removed from V and 2 bases from J, the gap between germline ends came to 9 bases. The CDR3 consists of 15 residues. CDR3 loop: CASSYSRIATDTQYF. CDR3 nucleotides: TGTGCCAGCAGTTACTCCAGGATTGCCACAGATACGCAGTATTTT.

The rearrangement uses TRBV11-3 and TRBJ2-3, with D perhaps matching TRBD2 (5 bases). This CDR3 has 14 residues. V gave up 5 bases and J gave up 1 base, with 10 bases separating them. Germline loops: CDR1 SGHNT, CDR2 YENEEA. The CDR3 DNA is TGTGCCAGCAGCCGGACTCTACGCACAGATACGCAGTATTTT. As protein: CASSRTLRTDTQYF.

The chain recombines TRBV29-1 with TRBJ1-5; 7 bases are a match to TRBD1. With V trimmed by 7 bases and J by 4 bases, 7 bases remained unmatched. From germline, CDR1 is SQVTM and CDR2 ANQGSEA. This CDR3 region has 13 residues. For the CDR3, the DNA is TGCAGCGCGAGTACAGGGGTTAATCAGCCCCAGCATTTT. Translated: CSASTGVNQPQHF. Filled out from reference TRBV29-1 and TRBJ1-5, the complete variable domain reads SAVISQKPSRDICQRGTSLTIQCQVDSQVTMMFWYRQQPGQSLTLIATANQGSEATYESGFVIDKFPISRPNLTFSTLTVSNMSPEDSSIYLCSASTGVNQPQHFGDGTRLSIL.